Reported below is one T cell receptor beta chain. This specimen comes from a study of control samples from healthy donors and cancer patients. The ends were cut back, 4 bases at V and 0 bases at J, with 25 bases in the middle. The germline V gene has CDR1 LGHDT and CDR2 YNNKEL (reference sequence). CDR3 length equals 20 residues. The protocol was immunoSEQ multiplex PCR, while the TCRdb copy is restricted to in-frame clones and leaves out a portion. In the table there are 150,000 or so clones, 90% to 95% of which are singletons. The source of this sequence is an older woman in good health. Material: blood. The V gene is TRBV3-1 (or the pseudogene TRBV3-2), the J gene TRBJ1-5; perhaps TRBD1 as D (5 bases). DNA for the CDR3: TGTGCCAGCAGCCCCGTACTACGTGCGGGGGATGCCTATAGCAATCAGCCCCAGCATTTT. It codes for CASSPVLRAGDAYSNQPQHF.